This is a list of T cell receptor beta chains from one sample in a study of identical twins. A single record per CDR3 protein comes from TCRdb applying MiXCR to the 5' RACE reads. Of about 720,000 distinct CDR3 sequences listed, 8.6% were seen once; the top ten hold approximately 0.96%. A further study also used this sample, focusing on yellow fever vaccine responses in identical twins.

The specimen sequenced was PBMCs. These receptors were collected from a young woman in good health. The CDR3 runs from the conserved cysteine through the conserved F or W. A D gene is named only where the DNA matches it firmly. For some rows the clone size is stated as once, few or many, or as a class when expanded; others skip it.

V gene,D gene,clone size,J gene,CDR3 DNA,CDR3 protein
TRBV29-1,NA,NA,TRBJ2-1,TGCAGCGGGAAGCGGTGGAGCTCCTACAATGAGCAGTTCTTC,CSGKRWSSYNEQFF
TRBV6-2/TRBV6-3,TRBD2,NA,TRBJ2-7,TGTGCCAGGAGGACTGGTAGCGGGGCGCGGAGAAGGTACTTC,CARRTGSGARRRYF
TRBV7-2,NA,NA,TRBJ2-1,TGTGCCAGCAGCTCCGGGACGGCAACCTACAATGAGCAGTTCTTC,CASSSGTATYNEQFF
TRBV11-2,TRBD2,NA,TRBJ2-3,TGTGCCAGCAGCTTAGGCCCTGGACTAGCGCCTCGCACAGATACGCAGTATTTT,CASSLGPGLAPRTDTQYF
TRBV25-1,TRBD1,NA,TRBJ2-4,TGTGCCAGCAGCTCGGCAGGGGGATACATTCAGTACTTC,CASSSAGGYIQYF
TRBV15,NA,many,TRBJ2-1,TGTGCCACCAGCAGAGAGGGGATGCATGGTGAGCAGTTCTTC,CATSREGMHGEQFF
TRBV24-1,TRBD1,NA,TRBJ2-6,TGTGCCACCAGTGATTACTTCCGGGACAGAAACTCTGGGGCCAACGTCCTGACTTTC,CATSDYFRDRNSGANVLTF
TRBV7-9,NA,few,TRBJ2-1,TGTGCCAGCAGCTCAATTAGAAACACCGGGGGCGAGCAGTTCTTC,CASSSIRNTGGEQFF
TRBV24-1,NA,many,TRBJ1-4,TGTGCCACCAGTGAACAGGAGGGGACTAATGAAAAACTGTTTTTT,CATSEQEGTNEKLFF
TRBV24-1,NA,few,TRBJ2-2,TGTGCCACAGAGACTATGAACACCGGGGAGCTGTTTTTT,CATETMNTGELFF
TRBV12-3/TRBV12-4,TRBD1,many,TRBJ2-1,TGTGCCAGCAGTCCCATGGACAGGGGCTCCTACAATGAGCAGTTCTTC,CASSPMDRGSYNEQFF
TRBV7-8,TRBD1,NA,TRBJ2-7,TGTGCCAGCAGCTTAGGGGGGTCGGGACAGGGGGACTACGAGCAGTACTTC,CASSLGGSGQGDYEQYF
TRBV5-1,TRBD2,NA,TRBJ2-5,TGCGCCAGCAGCGGCGGGACTAGCGGACAAGAGACCCAGTACTTC,CASSGGTSGQETQYF
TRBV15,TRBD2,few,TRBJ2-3,TGTGCCACCAGCAGAGACGTACAACCTCTAGCGGGGGTTACAGATACGCAGTATTTT,CATSRDVQPLAGVTDTQYF
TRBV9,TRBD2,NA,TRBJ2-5,TGTGCCAGCAGCGCTAGCGGGGGGGTCCAAGAGACCCAGTACTTC,CASSASGGVQETQYF
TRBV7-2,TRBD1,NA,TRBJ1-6,TGTGCCAGCAGTCCGGGACAGGCGAATTCACCCCTCCACTTT,CASSPGQANSPLHF
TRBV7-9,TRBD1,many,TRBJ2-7,TGTGCCAGCAGCCCAGGGACAGGGGGTCCCTACGAGCAGTACTTC,CASSPGTGGPYEQYF
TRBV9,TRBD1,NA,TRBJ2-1,TGTGCCAGCAGCGTAAAACCCCGGACAGGGGGTTTGAGTGAGCAGTTCTTC,CASSVKPRTGGLSEQFF
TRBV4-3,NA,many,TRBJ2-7,TGCGCCAGCAGCCAAGACAGACATACCTCCTACGAGCAGTACTTC,CASSQDRHTSYEQYF
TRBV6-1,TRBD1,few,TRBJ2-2,TGTGCCAGCAGTCCCCGGGACAGGGGTGCCGGGGAGCTGTTTTTT,CASSPRDRGAGELFF
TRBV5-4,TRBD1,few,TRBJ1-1,TGTGCCAGCAGCCTACCTAGGACAGGGGACACTGAAGCTTTCTTT,CASSLPRTGDTEAFF
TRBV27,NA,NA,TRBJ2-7,TGTGCCAGCAGGGCAGGGTTGTACGAGCAGTACTTC,CASRAGLYEQYF
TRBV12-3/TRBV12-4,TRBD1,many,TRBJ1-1,TGTGCCACCCAAGGACAGGTAAACACTGAAGCTTTCTTT,CATQGQVNTEAFF
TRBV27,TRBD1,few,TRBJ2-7,TGTGCCAGCAGACTGACAGGGGTAAAATCCTACGAGCAGTACTTC,CASRLTGVKSYEQYF
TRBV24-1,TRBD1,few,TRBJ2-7,TGTGCCACCAGTGATTTGGGGACAGGGGGCAGTTACGAGCAGTACTTC,CATSDLGTGGSYEQYF
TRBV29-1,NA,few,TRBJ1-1,TGCAGCGTCCTTGGGGTTCAGTCTGAAGCTTTCTTT,CSVLGVQSEAFF
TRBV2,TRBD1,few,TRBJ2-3,TGTGCCAGCAGTGCCCGGGACAGGGAAGATACGCAGTATTTT,CASSARDREDTQYF
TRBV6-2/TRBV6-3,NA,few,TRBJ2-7,TGTGCCAGCGCCTTCGGCCCGGGCCACTCCTACGAGCAGTACTTC,CASAFGPGHSYEQYF
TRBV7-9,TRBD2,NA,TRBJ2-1,TGTGCCAGCAGCGCAACTAGCGGGAAGGTCCCCTACAATGAGCAGTTCTTC,CASSATSGKVPYNEQFF
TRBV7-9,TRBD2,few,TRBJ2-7,TGTGCCAGCAGCTTAGTTAGCGGGAGGGCCGGATACGAGCAGTACTTC,CASSLVSGRAGYEQYF
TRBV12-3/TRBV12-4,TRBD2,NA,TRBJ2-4,TGTGCCAGCTGTTCTCGGACTAGCGGGAGGGCACCCAAAAACATTCAGTACTTC,CASCSRTSGRAPKNIQYF
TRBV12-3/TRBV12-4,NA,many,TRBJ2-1,TGTGCCAGCACGTATTGGGGGGCCAATGAGCAGTTCTTC,CASTYWGANEQFF
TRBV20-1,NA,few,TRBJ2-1,TGCAGTGCGGCCCCAAGCCAAGATTACAATGAGCAGTTCTTC,CSAAPSQDYNEQFF
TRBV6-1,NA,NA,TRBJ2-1,TGTGCCAGCAGAAGGGGACCTAGGGACAATGAGCAGTTCTTC,CASRRGPRDNEQFF
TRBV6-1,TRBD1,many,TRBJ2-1,TGTGCCAGCAGTGGACAGGGGCCGGCTTCAGTCTTC,CASSGQGPASVF
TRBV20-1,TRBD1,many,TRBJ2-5,TGCAGTGTCAGGACCGGGACAGAACAAGAGACCCAGTACTTC,CSVRTGTEQETQYF
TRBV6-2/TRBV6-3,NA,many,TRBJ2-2,TGTGCCAGCAATCAGCGCTCTAGGGGTACCGGGGAGCTGTTTTTT,CASNQRSRGTGELFF
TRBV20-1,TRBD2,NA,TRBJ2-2,TGCAGTGCTGGAAGGAAGACCGGGACTATGGGGTTTAGGGAGCTGTTTTTT,CSAGRKTGTMGFRELFF
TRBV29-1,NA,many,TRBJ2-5,TGCAGCGTTGGGTCGATTGAGACCCAGTACTTC,CSVGSIETQYF
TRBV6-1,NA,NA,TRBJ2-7,TGTGCCAGCAGAGGGGTCGGGCTCCCCTACGAGCAGTACTTC,CASRGVGLPYEQYF
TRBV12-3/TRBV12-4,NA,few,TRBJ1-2,TGTGCCAGCAGTTTTAAGGATGGCTACACCTTC,CASSFKDGYTF
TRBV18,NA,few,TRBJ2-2,TGTGCCAGCTCGAGTCAGGGGCGTCCGGGCACCGGGGAGCTGTTTTTT,CASSSQGRPGTGELFF
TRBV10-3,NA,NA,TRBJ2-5,TGTGCCATCAGTGAGTTAGATACCCAGTACTTC,CAISELDTQYF
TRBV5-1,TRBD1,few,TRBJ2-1,TGCGCCAGCAGCTTGGGGACAGGGTTGGGGAATGAGCAGTTCTTC,CASSLGTGLGNEQFF
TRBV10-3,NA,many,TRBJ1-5,TGTGCCATCAGTGAGGAGGAGATTCAGCCCCAGCATTTT,CAISEEEIQPQHF
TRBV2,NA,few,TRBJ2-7,TGTGCCAGCAGTGAAGAGGGCCAGGGACCCTACGAGCAGTACTTC,CASSEEGQGPYEQYF
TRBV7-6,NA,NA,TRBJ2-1,TGTGCCAGCAGCTTATGGGCGGGCAATGAGCAGTTCTTC,CASSLWAGNEQFF
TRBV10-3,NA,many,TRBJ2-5,TGTGCCATCAGCCAGGTCAGAAACCAAGAGACCCAGTACTTC,CAISQVRNQETQYF
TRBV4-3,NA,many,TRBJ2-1,TGCGCCAGCAGCCGAACGAACAGGGTTAAGGATGAGCAGTTCTTC,CASSRTNRVKDEQFF
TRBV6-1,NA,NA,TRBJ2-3,TGTGCCAGCAGAGATCTTAGCGGCGGGATAGATACGCAGTATTTT,CASRDLSGGIDTQYF